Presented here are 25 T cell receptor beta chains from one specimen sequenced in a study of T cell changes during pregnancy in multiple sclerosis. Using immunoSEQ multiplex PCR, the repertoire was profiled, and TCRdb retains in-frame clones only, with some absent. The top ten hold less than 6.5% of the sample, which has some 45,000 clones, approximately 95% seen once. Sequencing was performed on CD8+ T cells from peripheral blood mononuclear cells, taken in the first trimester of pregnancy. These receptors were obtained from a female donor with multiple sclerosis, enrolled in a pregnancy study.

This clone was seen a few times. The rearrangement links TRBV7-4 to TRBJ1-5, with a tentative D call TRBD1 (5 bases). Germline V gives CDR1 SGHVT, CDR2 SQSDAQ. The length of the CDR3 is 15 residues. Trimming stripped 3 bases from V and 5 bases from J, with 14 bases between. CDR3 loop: CASSLPTRDDQPQHF. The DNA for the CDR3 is TGTGCCAGCAGCTTGCCGACCAGGGATGATCAGCCCCAGCATTTT.

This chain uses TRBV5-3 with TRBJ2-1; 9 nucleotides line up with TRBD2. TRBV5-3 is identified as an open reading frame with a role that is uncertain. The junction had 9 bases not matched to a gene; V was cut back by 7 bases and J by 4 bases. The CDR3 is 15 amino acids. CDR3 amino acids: CARPRQREEYNEQFF. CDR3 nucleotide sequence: TGTGCCAGACCCCGCCAGCGGGAGGAATACAATGAGCAGTTCTTC.

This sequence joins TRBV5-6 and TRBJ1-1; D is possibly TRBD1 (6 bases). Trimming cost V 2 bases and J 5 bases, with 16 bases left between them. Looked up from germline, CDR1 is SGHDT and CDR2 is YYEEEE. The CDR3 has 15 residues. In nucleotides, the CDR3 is TGTGCCAGCAGCTTCGGACGCGGGCAGGGGACTGAAGCTTTCTTT. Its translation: CASSFGRGQGTEAFF.

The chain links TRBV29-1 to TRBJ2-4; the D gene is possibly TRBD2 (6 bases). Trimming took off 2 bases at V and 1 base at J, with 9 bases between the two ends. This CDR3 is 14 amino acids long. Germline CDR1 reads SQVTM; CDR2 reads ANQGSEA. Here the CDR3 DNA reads TGCAGCGTTGAAACGGGACTGGCCAAAAACATTCAGTACTTC. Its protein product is CSVETGLAKNIQYF. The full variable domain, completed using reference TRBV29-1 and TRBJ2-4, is SAVISQKPSRDICQRGTSLTIQCQVDSQVTMMFWYRQQPGQSLTLIATANQGSEATYESGFVIDKFPISRPNLTFSTLTVSNMSPEDSSIYLCSVETGLAKNIQYFGAGTRLSVL.

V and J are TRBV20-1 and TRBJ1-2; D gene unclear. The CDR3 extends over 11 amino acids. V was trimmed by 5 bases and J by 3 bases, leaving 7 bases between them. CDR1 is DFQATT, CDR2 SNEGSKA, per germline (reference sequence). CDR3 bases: TGCAGTGCTCGCGGGGACTATGGCTACACCTTC. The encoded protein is CSARGDYGYTF.

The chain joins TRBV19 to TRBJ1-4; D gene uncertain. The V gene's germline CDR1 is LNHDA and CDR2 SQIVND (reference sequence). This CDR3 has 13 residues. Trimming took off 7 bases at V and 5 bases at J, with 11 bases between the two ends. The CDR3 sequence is CASMAQYNEKLFF. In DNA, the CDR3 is TGTGCCAGTATGGCTCAGTACAATGAAAAACTGTTTTTT.

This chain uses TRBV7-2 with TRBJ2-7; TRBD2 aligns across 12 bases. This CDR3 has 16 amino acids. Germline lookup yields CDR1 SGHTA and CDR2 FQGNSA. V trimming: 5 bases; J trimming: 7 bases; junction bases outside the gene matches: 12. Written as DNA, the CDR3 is TGTGCCAGCAGCCCTACTAGCGGGAGGCTCAAGGAGGAGCAGTACTTC. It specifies CASSPTSGRLKEEQYF. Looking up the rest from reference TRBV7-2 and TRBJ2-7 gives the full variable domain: GAGVSQSPSNKVTEKGKDVELRCDPISGHTALYWYRQSLGQGLEFLIYFQGNSAPDKSGLPSDRFSAERTGGSVSTLTIQRTQQEDSAVYLCASSPTSGRLKEEQYFGPGTRLTVT.

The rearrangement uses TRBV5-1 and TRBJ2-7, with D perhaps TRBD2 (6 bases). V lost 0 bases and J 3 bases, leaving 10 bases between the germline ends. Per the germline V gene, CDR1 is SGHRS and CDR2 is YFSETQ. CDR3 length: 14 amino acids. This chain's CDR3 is CASSLEGGNYEQYF. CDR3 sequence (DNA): TGCGCCAGCAGCTTGGAAGGCGGGAACTACGAGCAGTACTTC.

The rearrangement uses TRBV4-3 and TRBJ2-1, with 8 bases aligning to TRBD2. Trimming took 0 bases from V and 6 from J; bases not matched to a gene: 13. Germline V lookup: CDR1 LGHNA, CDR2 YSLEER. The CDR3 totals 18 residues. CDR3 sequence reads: CASSQEVYGTSSRNEQFF. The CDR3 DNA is TGCGCCAGCAGCCAAGAAGTGTACGGGACTAGTAGTCGCAATGAGCAGTTCTTC.

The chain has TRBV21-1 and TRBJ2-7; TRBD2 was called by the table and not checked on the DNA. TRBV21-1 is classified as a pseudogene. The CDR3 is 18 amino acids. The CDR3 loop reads CASSTVRLAGASDHEQYF. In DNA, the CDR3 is TGTGCCAGCAGCACCGTAAGACTAGCGGGAGCTTCTGATCACGAGCAGTACTTC.

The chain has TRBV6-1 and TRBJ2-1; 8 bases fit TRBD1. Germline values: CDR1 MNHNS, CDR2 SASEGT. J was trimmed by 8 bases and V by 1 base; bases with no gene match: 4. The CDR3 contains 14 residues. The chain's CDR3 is CASSEGAGGDEQFF. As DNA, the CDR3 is TGTGCCAGCAGTGAAGGGGCAGGGGGCGATGAGCAGTTCTTC.

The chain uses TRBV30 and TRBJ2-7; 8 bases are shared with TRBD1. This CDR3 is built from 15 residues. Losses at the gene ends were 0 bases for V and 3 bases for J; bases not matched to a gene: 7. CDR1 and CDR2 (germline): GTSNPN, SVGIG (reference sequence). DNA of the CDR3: TGTGCCTGGAGTGTACAAGACAGGGGCCTCTACGAGCAGTACTTC. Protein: CAWSVQDRGLYEQYF. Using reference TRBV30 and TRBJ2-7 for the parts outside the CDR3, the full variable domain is SQTIHQWPATLVQPVGSPLSLECTVEGTSNPNLYWYRQAAGRGLQLLFYSVGIGQISSEVPQNLSASRPQDRQFILSSKKLLLSDSGFYLCAWSVQDRGLYEQYFGPGTRLTVT.

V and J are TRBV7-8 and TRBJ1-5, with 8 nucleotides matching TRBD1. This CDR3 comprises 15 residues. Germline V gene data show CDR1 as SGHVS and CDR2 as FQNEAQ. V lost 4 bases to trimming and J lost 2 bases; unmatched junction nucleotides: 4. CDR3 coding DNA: TGTGCCAGCAGCTCCGGGACAGGAGGCAATCAGCCCCAGCATTTT. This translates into CASSSGTGGNQPQHF. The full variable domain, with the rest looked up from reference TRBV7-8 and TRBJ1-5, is GAGVSQSPRYKVAKRGQDVALRCDPISGHVSLFWYQQALGQGPEFLTYFQNEAQLDKSGLPSDRFFAERPEGSVSTLKIQRTQQEDSAVYLCASSSGTGGNQPQHFGDGTRLSIL.

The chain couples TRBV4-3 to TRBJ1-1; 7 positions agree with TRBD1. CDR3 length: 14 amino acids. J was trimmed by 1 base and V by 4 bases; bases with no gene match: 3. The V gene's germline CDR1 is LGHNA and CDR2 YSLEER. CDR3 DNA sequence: TGCGCCAGCAGCCGACACAGGGGGAACACTGAAGCTTTCTTT. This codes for CASSRHRGNTEAFF.

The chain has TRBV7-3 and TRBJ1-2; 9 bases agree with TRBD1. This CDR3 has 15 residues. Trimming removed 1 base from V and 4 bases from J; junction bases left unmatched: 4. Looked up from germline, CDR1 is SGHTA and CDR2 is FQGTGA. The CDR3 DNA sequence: TGTGCCAGCAGCTTAATCGGGGACAGGGCCTATGGCTACACCTTC. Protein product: CASSLIGDRAYGYTF. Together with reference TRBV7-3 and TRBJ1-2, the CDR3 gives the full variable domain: GAGVSQTPSNKVTEKGKYVELRCDPISGHTALYWYRQSLGQGPEFLIYFQGTGAADDSGLPNDRFFAVRPEGSVSTLKIQRTERGDSAVYLCASSLIGDRAYGYTFGSGTRLTVV.

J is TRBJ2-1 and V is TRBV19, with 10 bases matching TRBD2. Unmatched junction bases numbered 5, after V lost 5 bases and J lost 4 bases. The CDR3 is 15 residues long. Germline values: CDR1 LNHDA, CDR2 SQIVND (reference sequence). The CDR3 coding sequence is TGTGCCAGTAGTTCCGGGACTAGCGCTTACAATGAGCAGTTCTTC. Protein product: CASSSGTSAYNEQFF. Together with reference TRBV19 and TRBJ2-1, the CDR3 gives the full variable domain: DGGITQSPKYLFRKEGQNVTLSCEQNLNHDAMYWYRQDPGQGLRLIYYSQIVNDFQKGDIAEGYSVSREKKESFPLTVTSAQKNPTAFYLCASSSGTSAYNEQFFGPGTRLTVL.

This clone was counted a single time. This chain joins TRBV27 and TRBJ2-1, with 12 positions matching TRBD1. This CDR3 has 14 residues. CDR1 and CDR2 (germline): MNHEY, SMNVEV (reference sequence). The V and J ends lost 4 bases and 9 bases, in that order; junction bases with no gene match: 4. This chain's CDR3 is CASSSGQGAGEQFF. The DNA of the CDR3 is TGTGCCAGCAGTTCGGGACAGGGGGCTGGTGAGCAGTTCTTC.

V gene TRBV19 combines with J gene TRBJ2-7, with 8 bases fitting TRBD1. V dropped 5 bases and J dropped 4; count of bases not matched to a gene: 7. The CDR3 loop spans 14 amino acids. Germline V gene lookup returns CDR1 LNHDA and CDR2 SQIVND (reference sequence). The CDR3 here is CASSRRDRHYEQYF. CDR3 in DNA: TGTGCCAGTAGTCGACGGGACAGGCATTACGAGCAGTACTTC. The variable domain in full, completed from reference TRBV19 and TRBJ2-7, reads DGGITQSPKYLFRKEGQNVTLSCEQNLNHDAMYWYRQDPGQGLRLIYYSQIVNDFQKGDIAEGYSVSREKKESFPLTVTSAQKNPTAFYLCASSRRDRHYEQYFGPGTRLTVT.

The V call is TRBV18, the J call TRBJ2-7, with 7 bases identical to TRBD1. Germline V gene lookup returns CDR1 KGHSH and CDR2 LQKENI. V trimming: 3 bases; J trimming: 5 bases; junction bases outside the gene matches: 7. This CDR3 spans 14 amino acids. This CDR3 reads CASSPSTGAHEQYF. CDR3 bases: TGTGCCAGCTCACCTTCCACAGGGGCCCACGAGCAGTACTTC.

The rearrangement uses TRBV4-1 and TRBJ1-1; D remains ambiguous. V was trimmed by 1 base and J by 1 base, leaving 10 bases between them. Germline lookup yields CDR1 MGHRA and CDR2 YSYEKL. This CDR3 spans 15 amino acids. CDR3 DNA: TGCGCCAGCAGCCAAGGTCCCAGGCCGAACACTGAAGCTTTCTTT. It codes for CASSQGPRPNTEAFF.

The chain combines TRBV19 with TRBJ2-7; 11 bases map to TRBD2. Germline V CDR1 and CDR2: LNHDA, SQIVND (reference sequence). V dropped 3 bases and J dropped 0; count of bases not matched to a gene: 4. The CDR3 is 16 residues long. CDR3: CASSIRTSGPSYEQYF. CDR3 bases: TGTGCCAGTAGTATCAGGACTAGCGGGCCCTCCTACGAGCAGTACTTC.

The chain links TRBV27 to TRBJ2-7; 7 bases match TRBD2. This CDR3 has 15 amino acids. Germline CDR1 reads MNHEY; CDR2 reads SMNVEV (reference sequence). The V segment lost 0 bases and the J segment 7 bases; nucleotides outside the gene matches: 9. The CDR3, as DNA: TGTGCCAGCAGTTTATCGGCCAGGGCCGGGGGGGAGCAGTACTTC. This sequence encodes CASSLSARAGGEQYF.

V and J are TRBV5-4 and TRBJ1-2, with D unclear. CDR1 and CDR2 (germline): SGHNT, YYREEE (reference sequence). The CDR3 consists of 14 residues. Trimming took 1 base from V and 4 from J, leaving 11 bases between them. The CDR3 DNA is TGTGCCAGCAGCTTGAAACAGTCCCGCTATGGCTACACCTTC. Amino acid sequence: CASSLKQSRYGYTF. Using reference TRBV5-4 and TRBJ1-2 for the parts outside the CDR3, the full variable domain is ETGVTQSPTHLIKTRGQQVTLRCSSQSGHNTVSWYQQALGQGPQFIFQYYREEENGRGNFPPRFSGLQFPNYSSELNVNALELDDSALYLCASSLKQSRYGYTFGSGTRLTVV.

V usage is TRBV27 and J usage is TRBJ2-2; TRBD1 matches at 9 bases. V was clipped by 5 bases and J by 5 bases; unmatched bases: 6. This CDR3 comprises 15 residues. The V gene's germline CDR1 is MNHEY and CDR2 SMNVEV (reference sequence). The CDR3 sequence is CASSLGTGRTGELFF. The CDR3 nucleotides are TGTGCCAGCAGTCTCGGGACAGGGCGAACCGGGGAGCTGTTTTTT.

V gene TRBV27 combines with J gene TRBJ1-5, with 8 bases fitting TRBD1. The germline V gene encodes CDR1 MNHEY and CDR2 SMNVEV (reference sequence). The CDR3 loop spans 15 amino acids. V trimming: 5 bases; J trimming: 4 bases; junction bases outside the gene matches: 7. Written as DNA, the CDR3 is TGTGCCAGCAGTCTTAGACAGGGGATAAATCAGCCCCAGCATTTT. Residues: CASSLRQGINQPQHF.